In this sample, the clone carrying this TCR beta chain turned up a few times. Its antigen is still unknown. The data stem from a study of cytomegalovirus exposure and HLA in healthy donors. PCR amplification relied on 60 Vbeta primers (plus 13 Jbeta primers). TCRdb keeps only in-frame clones here, not all; method: immunoSEQ multiplex PCR. The table lists more than 110,000 clones, approximately 80% of them singletons. Study-wide results and caveats: Across all donors, roughly uniform sequencing depth was an assumption of the presence/absence analyses.

This CDR3 region has 15 residues. Trimming at V came to 5 bases and at J to 4 bases, leaving 10 bases not matched to a gene. The V gene's germline CDR1 is LNHDA and CDR2 SQIVND (reference sequence). This TCR was recovered from a male donor in good health and CMV-seronegative. The source material was PBMCs. The chain employs TRBV19 and TRBJ2-7, with TRBD1 matching 8 bases. The CDR3 sequence: CASSGPDRGGYEQYF. The CDR3 nucleotides read TGTGCCAGTAGTGGGCCCGACAGGGGAGGATACGAGCAGTACTTC.